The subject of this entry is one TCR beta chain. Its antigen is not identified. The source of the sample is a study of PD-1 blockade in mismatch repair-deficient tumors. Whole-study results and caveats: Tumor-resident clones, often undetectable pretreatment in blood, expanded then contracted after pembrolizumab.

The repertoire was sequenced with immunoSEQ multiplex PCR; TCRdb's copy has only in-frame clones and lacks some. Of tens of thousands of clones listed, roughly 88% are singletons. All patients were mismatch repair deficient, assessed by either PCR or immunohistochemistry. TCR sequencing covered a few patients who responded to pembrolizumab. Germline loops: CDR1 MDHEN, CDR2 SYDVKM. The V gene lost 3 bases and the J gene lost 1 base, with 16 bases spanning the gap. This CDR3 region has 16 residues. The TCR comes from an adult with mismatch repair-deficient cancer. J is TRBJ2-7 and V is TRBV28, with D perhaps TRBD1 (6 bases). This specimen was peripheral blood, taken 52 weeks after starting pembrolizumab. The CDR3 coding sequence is TGTGCCAGCAGTTTGTCGCTGGGGGCGGGTTCCTACGAGCAGTACTTC. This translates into CASSLSLGAGSYEQYF.